This entry concerns a single T cell receptor beta chain. These data originate in a study of T cell changes during pregnancy in multiple sclerosis. Generated by immunoSEQ multiplex PCR, the TCRdb table keeps only in-frame clones and is missing some. The sample comprises approximately 72,000 clones, about 94% of which are singletons, and around 1.6% rests with the top ten. There are 14 residues in the CDR3. The germline CDR1 and CDR2 sequences are SGHTA and FQGNSA. After removal of 3 bases from V and 6 bases from J, the junction contained 1 base not matched to a gene. The starting material was peripheral blood, obtained in the first trimester of pregnancy. This sequence was found in a female donor in good health, enrolled as a control in a pregnancy study. This chain links TRBV7-2 with TRBJ2-1; TRBD2 aligns across 11 bases. This CDR3 reads CASSLLAGGNEQFF. The DNA for the CDR3 is TGTGCCAGCAGCTTGCTAGCGGGGGGCAATGAGCAGTTCTTC.